This entry is about one T cell receptor (beta chain). V lost 4 bases and J 3 bases, leaving 21 bases between the germline ends. Germline assignment: CDR1 WNHNN and CDR2 SYGVQD (reference sequence). The CDR3 contains 17 residues. The data were produced by immunoSEQ multiplex PCR, yet TCRdb's version contains in-frame clones alone and is incomplete. The repertoire consists of over 120,000 clones, with around 82% occurring once and the leading ten covering 35% to 45%. The data were taken from a study of blood T cell repertoires in COVID-19. Across the study: PBMCs, B-cell-depleted T cells, or T cells provided the cDNA or gDNA that made up the material.

This clonotype was obtained from a human donor in a cohort sampled during active COVID-19. This chain connects TRBV10-1 to TRBJ1-1; no clear D gene. Specimen: peripheral blood. Written as DNA, the CDR3 is TGCGCCAGCAGTGGACGGACCGCCCCGGGGTGGGACACTGAAGCTTTCTTT. Its protein is CASSGRTAPGWDTEAFF.